Below are 10 T cell receptor beta chains sequenced from a single sample in a study of T cells in Graves' hyperthyroidism and ophthalmopathy. RNA transcripts served as the template for amplifying TCR beta CDR3 regions. Carried out on the TCR CDR3, a first-round RT-PCR used the HTBI primer set. In TCRdb, the multiplex PCR reads were re-called with MiXCR into one record per CDR3 protein. The table lists about 410,000 distinct CDR3 sequences, roughly 14% of them singletons. The material sequenced was blood. Every receptor here comes from a man between 18 and 29 years old with Graves' ophthalmopathy.

This clonotype was counted ten times or more. The rearrangement links TRBV16 to TRBJ2-7, with TRBD1 identical over 8 bases. Germline V gene sequence: CDR1 KGHSY, CDR2 FQNENV. The J segment lost 2 bases and the V segment lost 3 bases, leaving 9 bases of the junction unmatched. The CDR3 length is 16 residues. CDR3 sequence: CASSQTTGGSTYEQYF. The CDR3 region has the DNA TGTGCCAGCAGCCAGACTACAGGGGGTTCCACCTACGAGCAGTACTTC.

This clonotype was observed at least ten times. V gene TRBV30 combines with J gene TRBJ2-7; D unresolved. The CDR3 contains 12 residues. CDR1 is GTSNPN and CDR2 is SVGIG in the germline V gene (reference sequence). V was pared by 5 bases and J by 3 bases, with 11 bases between. CDR3 sequence reads: CAWGPSGYEQYF. The CDR3 nucleotides read TGTGCCTGGGGGCCGTCGGGCTACGAGCAGTACTTC.

This chain links TRBV28 with TRBJ2-7, with D tentatively TRBD1 (6 bases). This CDR3 is 15 amino acids long. Per the germline V gene, CDR1 is MDHEN and CDR2 is SYDVKM. The chain's CDR3 is CVSSFAQGISYEQYF. The CDR3 nucleotides are TGTGTTAGCAGTTTTGCACAGGGTATTAGCTACGAGCAGTACTTC.

V is TRBV24-1 and J is TRBJ1-3, with a weak D call TRBD1 (6 bases). CDR3 size: 15 residues. Trimming pared 6 bases from V and 0 bases from J, leaving 11 bases between. Germline V gene data show CDR1 as KGHDR and CDR2 as SFDVKD. CDR3 in amino acids: CATSHRATSGNTIYF. The CDR3 nucleotides are TGTGCCACCAGTCACAGGGCTACCTCTGGAAACACCATATATTTT.

This clonotype was recorded at least ten times. The V gene is TRBV13, the J gene TRBJ2-7; D is perhaps TRBD1 or TRBD2 (5 bases each). The CDR3 consists of 15 residues. Germline-derived CDR1 and CDR2 are PRHDT and FYEKMQ (reference sequence). Trimming left V 4 bases short and J 9 bases short, with 22 bases between. The CDR3: CASSSGTEAPRGQYF. The CDR3 coding sequence is TGTGCCAGCAGCTCTGGGACGGAGGCCCCTCGAGGGCAGTACTTC.

This clonotype was seen ten or more times. The J gene is TRBJ2-3, the V gene TRBV2, with TRBD1 matching over 7 bases. The trim removed 10 bases at V and 0 bases at J, leaving 4 bases unmatched. CDR3 size: 13 residues. Germline V lookup: CDR1 SNHLY, CDR2 FYNNEI. CDR3 sequence (DNA): TGTGCCACCCCGGGACAGAGCACAGATACGCAGTATTTT. Encoded protein: CATPGQSTDTQYF. Filled out from reference TRBV2 and TRBJ2-3, the complete variable domain reads EPEVTQTPSHQVTQMGQEVILRCVPISNHLYFYWYRQILGQKVEFLVSFYNNEISEKSEIFDDQFSVERPDGSNFTLKIRSTKLEDSAMYFCATPGQSTDTQYFGPGTRLTVL.

This clonotype was picked up many times. The V gene is TRBV12-5, the J gene TRBJ2-3; TRBD1 agrees at 8 bases. Germline CDR1 LGHNT, CDR2 FRNRAP. V dropped 5 bases and J dropped 6; count of bases not matched to a gene: 10. This CDR3 comprises 15 residues. The CDR3 loop is CASGPSPDRGDTQYF. The DNA for the CDR3 is TGTGCTAGTGGTCCTAGCCCCGACAGGGGCGATACGCAGTATTTT.

The J gene is TRBJ1-3, the V gene TRBV6-5, with D perhaps TRBD1 (5 bases). The CDR3 runs 18 residues. From germline, CDR1 is MNHEY and CDR2 SVGAGI. The V end lost 0 bases, the J end lost 0 bases, and 15 bases lay between the germline ends. The CDR3 DNA sequence: TGTGCCAGCAGTTACTCCAGGGCCTCTGGACTCTCTGGAAACACCATATATTTT. Its protein is CASSYSRASGLSGNTIYF.

There are many counts of this clonotype. V is TRBV5-5 and J is TRBJ1-1; 7 bases are a match to TRBD1. The CDR3 is made up of 15 amino acids. CDR1 SGHKS and CDR2 YYEKEE come from the germline V gene (reference sequence). V dropped 3 bases and J dropped 4; count of bases not matched to a gene: 9. CDR3 nucleotides: TGTGCCAGCAGCTGGCGACAGGGCGGGGGCACTGAAGCTTTCTTT. Its translation: CASSWRQGGGTEAFF.

This clonotype appeared a few times. The chain uses TRBV7-9 and TRBJ2-3; the match to TRBD2 covers 15 bases. CDR3 size: 20 residues. J was trimmed by 0 bases and V by 5 bases; bases with no gene match: 12. Germline V gene data show CDR1 as SEHNR and CDR2 as FQNEAQ (reference sequence). The CDR3 region is CASSPGSGLAGGPSTDTQYF. The CDR3 coding sequence is TGTGCCAGCAGCCCCGGCTCCGGACTAGCGGGAGGGCCGAGCACAGATACGCAGTATTTT.